The sample holds many counts of the clone carrying this T cell receptor beta chain. Its antigen is not identified. Trimming removed 5 bases from V and 6 bases from J; junction bases left unmatched: 5. Germline V gene data show CDR1 as KGHSH and CDR2 as LQKENI. The CDR3 is made up of 14 amino acids. The data were obtained in a study of T cells in Graves' hyperthyroidism and ophthalmopathy. Study summary: Sampling of peripheral blood happened at initial diagnosis, prior to any treatment.

Diagnostic assessment was based on clinical symptoms, serum thyroxine and TRAb, thyroid ultrasound and orbital computed tomography. General study results and limits: With a median lead of 6.5 months before onset, the model predicted ophthalmopathy.

Amplified regions were TCR beta CDR3 sequences from RNA transcripts. HTBI primers were the set used in a first-round RT-PCR of the TCR CDR3. TCRdb independently ran MiXCR on the multiplex PCR reads; one entry per CDR3 protein. The sample has a few hundred thousand distinct CDR3 sequences, 16% seen once. Sequenced sample: blood. This chain links TRBV18 with TRBJ1-5; 9 nucleotides line up with TRBD1. The TCR was taken from a woman between 40 and 55 years old with Graves' ophthalmopathy. The CDR3 sequence is CASSATGGIQPQHF. The DNA of the CDR3 is TGTGCCAGCTCAGCCACAGGGGGCATTCAGCCCCAGCATTTT.